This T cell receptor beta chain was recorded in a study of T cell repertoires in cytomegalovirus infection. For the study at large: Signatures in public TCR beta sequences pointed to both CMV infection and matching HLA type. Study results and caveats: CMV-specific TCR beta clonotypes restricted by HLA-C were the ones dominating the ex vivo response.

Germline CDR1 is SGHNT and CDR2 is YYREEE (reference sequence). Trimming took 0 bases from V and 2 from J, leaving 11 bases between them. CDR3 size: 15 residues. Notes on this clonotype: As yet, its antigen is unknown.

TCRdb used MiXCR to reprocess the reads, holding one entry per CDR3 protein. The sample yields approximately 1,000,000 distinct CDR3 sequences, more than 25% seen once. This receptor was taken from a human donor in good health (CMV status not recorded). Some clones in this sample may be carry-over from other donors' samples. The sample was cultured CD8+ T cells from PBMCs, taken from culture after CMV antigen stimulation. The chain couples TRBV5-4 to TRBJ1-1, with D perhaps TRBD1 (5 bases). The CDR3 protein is CASSLVPGTNTEAFF. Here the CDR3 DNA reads TGTGCCAGCAGCTTGGTTCCGGGGACTAACACTGAAGCTTTCTTT.